The rows below give T cell receptor beta chains drawn from one sample of a study of human T cells and chemical hapten exposure. MiXCR, applied by TCRdb to the RACE reads, yields one record per CDR3 protein. The profile shows some 98,000 distinct CDR3 sequences, 9.5% to 14% of them singletons. This sample comprised whole blood, obtained in connection with sensitization to the hapten diphenylcyclopropenone (DPC). These receptors originate from a woman aged 55 to 70 with alopecia areata. Some clones in this sample may be carry-over from other donors' samples. CDR3s include the opening cysteine and the closing phenylalanine or tryptophan. Each record gives: J gene, D gene, clone size, V gene, CDR3 protein, CDR3 DNA. The D gene is left open where the match is weak. The size entry is marked missing in some rows and otherwise reads once, few, many or a size class.

TRBJ2-5,TRBD1,many,TRBV5-8,CASSAGQGTFETQYF,TGTGCCAGCAGCGCAGGACAGGGTACGTTTGAGACCCAGTACTTC
TRBJ2-5,NA,many,TRBV3-1,CASSQVGATETQYF,TGTGCCAGCAGCCAAGTGGGGGCAACCGAGACCCAGTACTTC
TRBJ2-2,NA,many,TRBV11-2,CASSLGGPNTGELFF,TGTGCCAGCAGCTTGGGGGGTCCGAACACCGGGGAGCTGTTTTTT
TRBJ2-7,NA,NA,TRBV6-2/TRBV6-3,CASRGQNSYEQYF,TGTGCCAGCAGAGGACAGAACTCCTACGAGCAGTACTTC
TRBJ1-2,NA,NA,TRBV9,CASSVATAGAYGYTF,TGTGCCAGCAGCGTAGCCACAGCCGGGGCTTATGGCTACACCTTC
TRBJ1-6,NA,many,TRBV2,CASSEPQIYSPLHF,TGTGCCAGCAGTGAACCCCAAATCTATTCACCCCTCCACTTT
TRBJ2-5,NA,NA,TRBV5-1,CASSLFAQETQYF,TGCGCCAGCAGCTTGTTCGCCCAAGAGACCCAGTACTTC
TRBJ1-5,NA,many,TRBV18,CASSSTGSNQPQHF,TGTGCCAGCTCCTCGACAGGTAGCAATCAGCCCCAGCATTTT
TRBJ1-5,NA,many,TRBV29-1,CSVGDVNQPQHF,TGCAGCGTTGGGGACGTAAATCAGCCCCAGCATTTT
TRBJ2-3,NA,few,TRBV6-5,CASSSAYGAGSTDTQYF,TGTGCCAGCAGTTCGGCCTACGGGGCGGGGAGCACAGATACGCAGTATTTT
TRBJ1-2,NA,many,TRBV20-1,CSAKAARGLYGYTF,TGCAGTGCTAAAGCTGCTCGGGGGCTCTATGGCTACACCTTC
TRBJ2-3,NA,NA,TRBV18,CASSQGTDTQYF,TGTGCCAGCTCACAGGGCACAGATACGCAGTATTTT